The T cell receptor (beta chain) described here comes from a study of shared clonotypes between healthy human individuals. Background on the study: CD4 naive cells filled three plates per donor, CD4 memory three, CD8 naive two and CD8 memory one. Overall study findings and caveats: Memory subsets generally showed smaller estimated richness than naive subsets did. In a few donors, about 5% of naive CD4 clonotypes appeared in common.

Between the trimmed V and J ends, which lost 3 bases and 7 bases, there was a span of 15 bases. CDR1 and CDR2 (germline): MNHNS, SASEGT. This CDR3 is built from 15 residues. This clone was detected ten times or more. Its antigen is not known. Profiling relied on immunoSEQ multiplex PCR, and the TCRdb table lists in-frame clones only, not all of them. The data show 110,000 or so clones, around 68% seen once. Researchers reported that CD8 memory united CD45RO+ cells with CCR7-negative CD45RA+ TemRA cells. The chain is built from TRBV6-1 and TRBJ1-4, with no clear D. Specimen: memory CD8+ T cells sorted from blood. Subset indicated: CD45RO+ cells pooled with CCR7-negative TemRA cells. The TCR sequence derives from a woman aged 25-40 years in good health. This CDR3 is CASSERAEPPEKLFF. CDR3 nucleotides: TGTGCCAGCAGTGAGCGGGCGGAGCCCCCTGAAAAACTGTTTTTT.